This entry describes one TCR beta chain. Its antigen remains undetermined. Since a much larger clone is just one base distant, this may be a read error. The CDR3 covers 13 residues, taking in both the cysteine and the phenylalanine. The only DNA kept is the CDR3, 39 bases in frame from the first base. The germline V gene supplies CDR1 MDHEN and CDR2 SYDVKM. The data belong to a study of tumor-infiltrating lymphocytes in primary liver carcinoma (dated by TCRdb to the late 2010s). Some background on the complete study: Of the five patients, three men and two women aged 30 to 69 years, four had hepatocellular carcinoma and one had combined HCC and intrahepatic cholangiocarcinoma. Each sample produced roughly 3.65 to 7.13 million productive TCRbeta reads, and read depth showed no significant difference between tissue types. Repertoires from technical replicates were highly reproducible, with mean shared-clone rates roughly 0.87 and correlation coefficients above 0.95. A total of some 35 specimens from 5 patients underwent TCRbeta repertoire sequencing, comprising some 25 tumor regions, 5 adjacent noncancerous liver tissues and 5 peripheral blood samples. The five patients had tumors of stage T1-T3 N0M0, with maximum diameters ranging from 4.2 to 10 cm. To link TCRbeta repertoire diversity with the local molecular phenotype, the approximately 23 tumor region samples were profiled using Agilent mRNA microarrays. For each liver tumor, the study sampled five regions along with adjacent normal tissue and blood, and applied TCRbeta repertoire sequencing, expression microarrays and whole-exome sequencing. The research as a whole found: Repertoire overlap was higher between tumor regions (mean roughly 35%) than tumor-adjacent (around 17%) or tumor-blood (14%) pairs, consistent with antigen-driven expansion. Just about 7.5-25% of top clones turned up in all five regions of a tumor, which suggests spatial heterogeneity among tumor-infiltrating T cells. Only the TCR beta chain was sequenced, which likely underestimates true repertoire diversity because unpaired alpha chains were not captured. With just 4 or 5 patients in the study, the authors point out that the findings should be validated in a larger study. Compared with blood, tumors had a significantly larger share of the repertoire taken up by the top 250 clones (p = 0.039). Since the samples were bulk and unsorted, there was no way to compare CD4+ and CD8+ T cell repertoires.

Without any cell sorting, total RNA and DNA were extracted together from 20-30 mg of bulk tissue using the AllPrep DNA/RNA mini kit. Roughly five patients with histopathologically diagnosed primary liver carcinoma underwent surgical resection in China between November 2015 and March 2016. At the time of sampling, the patients had chronic HBV infection and had not received any treatment. Five spatially separated regions were sampled from each tumor: the superior, inferior, left-lateral and right-lateral poles, plus the tumor centre. According to histology, viable tumor cells made up more than 85% of every tumor sample. Fresh tumor and adjacent tissue pieces were bisected; one half was stored in RNAlater at -80°C, the other sent for histology. Starting from approximately 0.5 ug total RNA, TCRbeta-specific cDNA was produced by reverse transcription with a constant-region primer and ProtoScript II reverse transcriptase. Three nested multiplex PCR rounds, following a slightly modified ARM-PCR procedure, were used to build the TCRbeta libraries. The first two PCR rounds used multiplex TRBV1-TRBV30 forward primers with a Cbeta reverse primer, each for about 11 cycles. Sample barcodes and Illumina adapters were added in a final 25-cycle PCR using Deep VentR polymerase. Before sequencing, amplicons of 200-500 bp were gel-purified using a QIAquick gel extraction kit. An Illumina HiSeq 2500 was used to sequence the TCRbeta amplicons, generating 250-bp paired-end reads. Concerning the study's data processing: To recover full CDR3 sequences, reads were quality-trimmed using Trimmomatic v0.33 and paired reads were then merged using FLASH v1.2.11. MiGEC v1.2.1b assigned V, D and J germline segments to the rearranged TCRbeta sequences. Clonotype statistics, along with Shannon-Wiener diversity indices, were calculated using VDJtools v1.0.0. Except for diversity analysis, only each sample's 250 most abundant clonotypes were used in subsequent analyses to reduce sampling bias. The public reads were run again by TCRdb, first through fastp at Q25 and then through MiXCR, and only productive beta chains were kept. All rows with the same CDR3 protein become a single entry with the most common DNA and genes. The V and J calls follow TCRdb's processing rather than the paper's. This sample lists under 85,000 distinct CDR3 sequences; approximately 77% were detected once. The top ten hold roughly 21% of the sample.

This clonotype was obtained from a middle-aged man with primary liver carcinoma and hepatitis B virus infection. The sample taken for sequencing was liver tumor tissue from sampling region 1. The sample's cell subset or site label, in plain terms: tumor region T1, superior pole. The chain is assembled from TRBV28 and TRBJ2-5; the central 8 bases match TRBD1. The nucleotide sequence reads as follows: TGTGCCGGCAGCATACAGGGGGAAGAGACCCAGTACTTC. Translated, this is CAGSIQGEETQYF.